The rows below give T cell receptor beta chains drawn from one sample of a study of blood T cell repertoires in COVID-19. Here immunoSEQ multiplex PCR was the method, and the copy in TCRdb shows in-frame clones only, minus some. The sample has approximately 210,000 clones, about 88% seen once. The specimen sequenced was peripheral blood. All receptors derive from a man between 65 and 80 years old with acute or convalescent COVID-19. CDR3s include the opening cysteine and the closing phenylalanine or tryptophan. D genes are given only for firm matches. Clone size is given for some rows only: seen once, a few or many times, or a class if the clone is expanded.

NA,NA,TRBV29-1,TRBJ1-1,CSVEEFPFAEAFF,TGCAGCGTTGAAGAGTTCCCGTTTGCTGAAGCTTTCTTT
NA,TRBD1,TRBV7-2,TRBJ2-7,CASSFGQGYVEQYF,TGTGCCAGCAGCTTCGGACAGGGGTACGTCGAGCAGTACTTC
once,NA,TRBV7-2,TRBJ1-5,CASSAGMYGSQHF,TGTGCCAGCAGCGCGGGAATGTACGGGTCCCAGCATTTT
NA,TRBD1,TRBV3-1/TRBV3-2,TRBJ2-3,CASLDRGIGTQYF,TGTGCCAGCTTGGACAGGGGCATAGGTACGCAGTATTTT
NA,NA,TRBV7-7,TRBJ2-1,CASSLGHPSSYNEQFF,TGTGCTAGCAGCTTAGGACACCCAAGCTCCTACAATGAGCAGTTCTTC
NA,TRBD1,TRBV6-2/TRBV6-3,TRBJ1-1,CASSSRQGVNTEAFF,TGTGCCAGCAGTTCACGACAGGGAGTGAACACTGAAGCTTTCTTT
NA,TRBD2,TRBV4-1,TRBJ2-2,CASSQVLAGGRNTGELFF,TGCGCCAGCAGCCAGGTACTAGCGGGAGGGAGGAACACCGGGGAGCTGTTTTTT
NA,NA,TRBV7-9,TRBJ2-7,CASSLAREQYF,TGTGCCAGCAGCTTAGCGCGCGAGCAGTACTTC
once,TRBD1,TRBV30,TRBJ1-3,CAWSTGGPGNTIYF,TGTGCCTGGAGTACAGGGGGCCCTGGAAACACCATATATTTT
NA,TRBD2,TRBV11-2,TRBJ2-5,CASSPGGSSGRQTQYF,TGTGCCAGCAGCCCCGGCGGGTCTAGCGGGAGGCAGACCCAGTACTTC
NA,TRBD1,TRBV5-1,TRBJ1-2,CASSQSRTGGGYTF,TGCGCCAGCAGCCAATCCAGGACAGGGGGTGGCTACACCTTC
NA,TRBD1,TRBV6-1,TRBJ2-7,CASSGPLGTGENYEQYF,TGTGCCAGCAGTGGACCCTTAGGGACAGGTGAGAACTACGAGCAGTACTTC
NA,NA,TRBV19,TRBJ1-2,CASSPPFGQIRSNYGYTF,TGTGCCAGTAGTCCCCCCTTTGGACAGATCAGATCTAACTATGGCTACACCTTC
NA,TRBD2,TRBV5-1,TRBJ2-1,CASSSSSGTYNEQFF,TGCGCCAGCAGCTCTTCTAGCGGGACCTACAATGAGCAGTTCTTC
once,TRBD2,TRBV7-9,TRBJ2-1,CASSLGSSGSRNEQFF,TGTGCCAGCAGCTTAGGCTCCAGCGGGAGTAGGAATGAGCAGTTCTTC
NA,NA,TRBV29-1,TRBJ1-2,CSVVSTGSYGYTF,TGCAGCGTTGTCTCGACGGGATCCTATGGCTACACCTTC
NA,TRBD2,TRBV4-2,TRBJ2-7,CASSRTTSGSYEQYF,TGTGCCAGCAGCCGCACCACTAGCGGGAGTTACGAGCAGTACTTC
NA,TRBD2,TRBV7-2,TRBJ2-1,CASSLAGGPSNEQFF,TGTGCCAGCAGTTTAGCGGGAGGGCCGAGTAATGAGCAGTTCTTC
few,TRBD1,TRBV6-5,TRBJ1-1,CASIPTGGLNTEAFF,TGTGCCAGCATCCCAACAGGGGGATTGAACACTGAAGCTTTCTTT
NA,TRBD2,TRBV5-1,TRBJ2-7,CASRTAGDPHEQYF,TGCGCCAGCAGAACAGCGGGAGACCCCCACGAGCAGTACTTC
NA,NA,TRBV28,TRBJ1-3,CASSFVVGVSGNTIYF,TGTGCCAGCAGTTTCGTCGTAGGGGTGTCTGGAAACACCATATATTTT
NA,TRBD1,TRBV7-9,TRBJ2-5,CASSEGTGRQETQYF,TGTGCCAGCAGCGAGGGGACAGGGCGCCAAGAGACCCAGTACTTC
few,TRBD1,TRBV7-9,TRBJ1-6,CASSGAGGNSPLHF,TGTGCCAGCTCTGGGGCAGGGGGCAATTCACCCCTCCACTTT
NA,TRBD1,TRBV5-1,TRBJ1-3,CASSSDRDGNTIYF,TGCGCCAGCAGCTCCGACAGGGATGGAAACACCATATATTTT
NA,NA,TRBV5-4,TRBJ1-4,CASSPQGMTNEKLFF,TGTGCCAGCAGCCCTCAGGGTATGACTAATGAAAAACTGTTTTTT
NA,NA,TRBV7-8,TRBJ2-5,CASSNRDWGIGAQYF,TGTGCCAGCAGCAACCGGGACTGGGGGATAGGGGCCCAGTACTTC
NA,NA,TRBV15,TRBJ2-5,CATSRDVRGLQETQYF,TGTGCCACCAGCAGAGATGTAAGGGGCCTCCAAGAGACCCAGTACTTC
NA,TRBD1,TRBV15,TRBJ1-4,CATSSGTAHNEKLFF,TGTGCCACCAGCAGTGGGACAGCCCATAATGAAAAACTGTTTTTT
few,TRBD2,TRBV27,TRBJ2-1,CASSLRDYSYNEQFF,TGTGCCAGCAGTCTCCGGGACTACTCCTACAATGAGCAGTTCTTC
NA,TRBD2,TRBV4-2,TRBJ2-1,CASSHVSSGISDEQFF,TGTGCCAGCAGCCATGTATCTAGCGGGATTAGCGATGAGCAGTTCTTC
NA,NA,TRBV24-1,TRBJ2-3,CATSDFAPNAQYF,TGTGCCACCAGTGATTTTGCCCCTAATGCGCAGTATTTT
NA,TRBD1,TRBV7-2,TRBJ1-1,CASSLHRGNTEAFF,TGTGCCAGCAGCTTACACAGGGGGAACACTGAAGCTTTCTTT
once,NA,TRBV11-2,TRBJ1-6,CASRPDSSYNSPLHF,TGTGCCAGCAGGCCAGACAGCTCCTATAATTCACCCCTCCACTTT
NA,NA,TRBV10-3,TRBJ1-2,CAINGQREANYGYTF,TGTGCCATCAATGGACAGCGTGAAGCTAACTATGGCTACACCTTC
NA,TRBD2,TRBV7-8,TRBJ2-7,CASSLTSQRGSEQYF,TGTGCCAGCAGCTTAACATCCCAGCGGGGGAGTGAGCAGTACTTC
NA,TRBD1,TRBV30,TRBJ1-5,CAWSPGTGLLSNQPQHF,TGTGCCTGGAGCCCGGGGACAGGGCTTCTGAGCAATCAGCCCCAGCATTTT